This T cell receptor (beta chain) was retrieved from a study of shared clonotypes between healthy human individuals. Study at large: With ages of 18 to 49, the donors were a couple of women and a few men.

Across several immunoSEQ plates, the genomic DNA of each subset was split evenly. The sequencing of unsorted PBMC DNA took place on ten immunoSEQ deep assay plates. Profiled with immunoSEQ multiplex PCR; TCRdb holds only in-frame clones, not every one. The table includes about 520,000 clones, over 70% detected once. This CDR3 has 15 residues. The germline V and J ends were trimmed by 4 bases and 8 bases, with 18 bases remaining between them. In germline, CDR1 is LGHNA, CDR2 YNFKEQ. The table lists this clone with a few counts. This sequence was found in a woman aged 40 to 49 in good health. Some clones in this sample may be carry-over from other donors' samples. Sequencing was performed on PBMCs. The gene calls are TRBV4-2 and TRBJ2-4; D might be TRBD2 (5 bases). CDR3 amino acids: CASSLRGEPGDIQYF. DNA for the CDR3: TGTGCCAGCAGCCTCCGTGGGGAGCCCGGGGACATTCAGTACTTC.